This T cell receptor beta chain was captured by sequencing in a study of OX40 agonist ivuxolimab in advanced cancers. Study at large: Of mixed ages from about 20 to 90 and averaging around 60 years, the group was approximately 80% male. Prior anti-PD-1, anti-PD-L1 or anti-CTLA-4 therapy was allowed; around 40% had some. Notes on the study in general: Certain nonresponders additionally had low normalized T-cell clonal expansion. CD8+ T cells averaged more expanded clones than CD4+.

The repertoire was sequenced with immunoSEQ multiplex PCR; TCRdb's copy has only in-frame clones and lacks some. The table records tens of thousands of clones, roughly 87% of them present only once. In regard to this clone: Its cognate antigen is unknown.

The CDR3 covers 19 residues. The V and J ends lost 7 bases and 0 bases respectively, with 27 bases between them. Germline V lookup: CDR1 LNHDA, CDR2 SQIVND (reference sequence). The sample here was CD4+ or CD8+ T cells sorted from blood, taken in a trial of the OX40 agonist ivuxolimab. V usage is TRBV19 and J usage is TRBJ1-1, with TRBD1 as a possible D gene (6 bases). This TCR derives from an adult with an advanced solid tumor such as melanoma, head and neck, liver or kidney cancer. CDR3 nucleotides: TGTGCCAGTATGATCTCCGGATTGGACAGTCATTTAATGAACACTGAAGCTTTCTTT. Amino acid sequence: CASMISGLDSHLMNTEAFF.